These 11 T cell receptor beta chains share one sample of origin, sequenced in a study of OX40 agonist ivuxolimab in advanced cancers. Here immunoSEQ multiplex PCR was the method, and the copy in TCRdb shows in-frame clones only, minus some. The table lists approximately 70,000 clones, approximately 90% of them singletons. The sequencing used CD4+ or CD8+ T cells sorted from blood, collected in a trial of the OX40 agonist ivuxolimab. The receptors derive from an adult with an advanced solid tumor such as melanoma, head and neck, liver or kidney cancer.

The chain couples TRBV6-4 to TRBJ2-1, with 10 bases fitting TRBD2. The V gene end was trimmed by 3 bases and the J gene end by 10 bases; junction bases not matched to a gene: 6. The CDR3 spans 14 residues. Germline CDR1 is MRHNA and CDR2 is SNTAGT. CDR3 residues: CASSELAGLGEQFF. Written as DNA, the CDR3 is TGTGCCAGCAGTGAACTAGCGGGATTGGGGGAGCAGTTCTTC.

The chain uses TRBV9 and TRBJ2-1; 8 nucleotides agree with TRBD1. The CDR3 sequence is 15 residues long. Germline loops: CDR1 SGDLS, CDR2 YYNGEE. The V segment lost 0 bases and the J segment 9 bases; nucleotides outside the gene matches: 8. Written as DNA, the CDR3 is TGTGCCAGCAGCGTAGCTACAGGGGGTAGCGTTGAGCAGTTCTTC. This sequence encodes CASSVATGGSVEQFF.

The V call is TRBV25-1, the J call TRBJ2-3; no clear D gene. In germline, CDR1 is MGHDK, CDR2 SYGVNS. This CDR3 has 14 amino acids. Trimming removed 1 base from V and 7 bases from J, with 12 bases in between. Here the CDR3 DNA reads TGTGCCAGCAGTGAATCTCCCCCATTGTATACGCAGTATTTT. Amino acid sequence: CASSESPPLYTQYF.

V gene TRBV11-2 combines with J gene TRBJ2-7; tentative D call: TRBD1 (5 bases). Trimming cost V 1 base and J 3 bases, with 10 bases left between them. This CDR3 region has 14 residues. The germline gives CDR1 SGHAT, CDR2 FQNNGV. CDR3 in DNA: TGTGCCAGCAGCTTAGGTAGGGGAAGCTACGAGCAGTACTTC. Protein: CASSLGRGSYEQYF.

This chain joins TRBV7-2 and TRBJ1-6; 8 bases map to TRBD1. Germline CDR1 is SGHTA and CDR2 is FQGNSA. With V trimmed by 4 bases and J by 6 bases, 5 bases remained unmatched. The CDR3 extends over 15 amino acids. CDR3 DNA sequence: TGTGCCAGCAGCTCCCAGGGGGCGCTTAATTCACCCCTCCACTTT. Its protein is CASSSQGALNSPLHF.

This clone was picked up one time. The chain employs TRBV6-1 and TRBJ2-1, with D tentatively TRBD1 (5 bases). The CDR3 covers 15 residues. The germline CDR1 and CDR2 sequences are MNHNS and SASEGT. V was shortened by 2 bases and J by 4 bases, with 12 bases between the two germline ends. CDR3 amino acids: CASSETGSVYNEQFF. DNA for the CDR3: TGTGCCAGCAGTGAAACAGGCAGTGTTTACAATGAGCAGTTCTTC.

Comments on this clone: This CDR3 is also generated by other DNA sequences in the sample. This sequence joins TRBV2 and TRBJ1-2; TRBD1 matches 9 bases. After removal of 6 bases from V and 6 bases from J, the junction contained 8 bases not matched to a gene. Germline values: CDR1 SNHLY, CDR2 FYNNEI. The CDR3 spans 14 residues. CDR3 sequence: CASSRDRDQHGYTF. CDR3 nucleotides: TGTGCCAGCAGCCGGGACAGGGATCAACATGGCTACACCTTC.

This clone came up once. This rearrangement joins TRBV27 to TRBJ2-1; D may be TRBD2 (6 bases). Per germline, CDR1 MNHEY and CDR2 SMNVEV (reference sequence). The CDR3 consists of 16 residues. The V and J ends lost 0 bases and 3 bases respectively, with 12 bases between them. The CDR3 region has the DNA TGTGCCAGCAGTTTATCTTCGGGAGTCGACTACAATGAGCAGTTCTTC. Protein sequence: CASSLSSGVDYNEQFF.

The DNA for the CDR3 is TGTGCCAGCACCGAACTAGCGGGAGGGGGAGAGACCCAGTACTTC. Translated, it gives CASTELAGGGETQYF. V gene TRBV28 combines with J gene TRBJ2-5; 13 bases agree with TRBD2. V gave up 7 bases and J gave up 4 bases; unmatched junction bases: 6. The CDR3 totals 15 residues. CDR1 and CDR2 (germline): MDHEN, SYDVKM.

This chain uses TRBV19 with TRBJ1-1; the D is unclear. Germline CDR1 and CDR2: LNHDA and SQIVND (reference sequence). This CDR3 has 18 amino acids. V lost 5 bases, J lost 6 bases, and 28 bases lay in between. This chain's CDR3 is CASSLSRAGGGFGSEAFF. CDR3 in DNA: TGTGCCAGTAGTCTGTCCCGGGCAGGCGGAGGGTTTGGGTCTGAAGCTTTCTTT.

The chain joins TRBV6-5 to TRBJ2-1, with 12 bases aligning to TRBD2. V gave up 6 bases and J gave up 4 bases; unmatched junction bases: 4. The germline CDR1 and CDR2 sequences are MNHEY and SVGAGI. This CDR3 region has 15 residues. Written as DNA, the CDR3 is TGTGCCAGCAGGCCAGGGACTAGCGGGTACAATGAGCAGTTCTTC. This encodes CASRPGTSGYNEQFF.